A selection of T cell receptor beta chains follows, all from one sample in a study of CD8 T cells in ankylosing spondylitis. TCRdb reprocessed the 5' RACE reads with MiXCR, giving one entry per CDR3 protein. The sample gives 85,000 to 100,000 distinct CDR3 sequences, roughly 9.6% of which show up once; about 4.6% is in the top ten. Sequencing was done on a sample of blood, either unsorted or a sorted T cell fraction (not recorded which). Source of these receptors: a male donor with ankylosing spondylitis or in good health (not recorded which). CDR3s include the opening cysteine and the closing phenylalanine or tryptophan. D genes are given only for firm matches. A row's size may be missing; if present it is once, few, many or a size class.

j_call	d_call	clone_size	v_call	cdr3_nt	cdr3_aa
TRBJ2-3	TRBD2	.	TRBV7-2	TGTGCCAGCAGCGTCGGTATAGGCGGGGGTAGCACAGATACGCAGTATTTT	CASSVGIGGGSTDTQYF
TRBJ2-2	.	many	TRBV24-1	TGTGCCACCATGGGGACTGGGAACACCGGGGAGCTGTTTTTT	CATMGTGNTGELFF
TRBJ2-1	TRBD2	many	TRBV6-5	TGTGCCAGCAGTTACTCGGGGATTTATAGCGGGGGGGCCGGTGAGCAGTTCTTC	CASSYSGIYSGGAGEQFF
TRBJ1-1	.	many	TRBV19	TGTGCCAGTACCACCGGGACAATGGAGACTGAAGCTTTCTTT	CASTTGTMETEAFF
TRBJ1-2	.	many	TRBV19	TGTGCCAGTACCTGGGCAGGGCATGGCTACACCTTC	CASTWAGHGYTF
TRBJ2-2	.	many	TRBV27	TGTGCCAGCAGTTCACAGGATTCCGGGGAGCTGTTTTTT	CASSSQDSGELFF
TRBJ2-4	.	many	TRBV19	TGTGCCAGTAGTATGGTCTCCAAGAAAAACATTCAGTACTTC	CASSMVSKKNIQYF
TRBJ2-1	.	.	TRBV11-1	TGTGCCAGCAGCTTAAAAATAAGGGGGAGGCGCAATGAGCAGTTCTTC	CASSLKIRGRRNEQFF
TRBJ2-5	.	few	TRBV24-1	TGTGCCACCAGTCGTCAGTTACAAGAGACCCAGTACTTC	CATSRQLQETQYF
TRBJ2-3	.	few	TRBV11-2	TGTGCCAGCAGCTTAGATGCGGGAGATACGCAGTATTTT	CASSLDAGDTQYF
TRBJ1-4	.	many	TRBV20-1	TGCAGTGCTAGAGTACACCAGGTGTATCCAACTAATGAAAAACTGTTTTTT	CSARVHQVYPTNEKLFF